A single sample gave rise to the 27 T cell receptor beta chains below, sequenced in a study of OX40 agonist ivuxolimab in advanced cancers. Only in-frame clones appear in the TCRdb table, and some are missing; sequencing was by immunoSEQ multiplex PCR. This repertoire shows 80,000 to 130,000 clones, about nine tenths found once; its top ten account for under 0.4%. The sample here was CD4+ or CD8+ T cells sorted from blood, taken in a trial of the OX40 agonist ivuxolimab. These receptors originate from an adult with an advanced solid tumor such as melanoma, head and neck, liver or kidney cancer.

This clone was seen once. This rearrangement joins TRBV6-6 to TRBJ1-5; 7 nucleotides align to TRBD1. J was trimmed by 4 bases and V by 1 base; bases with no gene match: 4. Germline CDR1 and CDR2: MNHNY and SVGAGI (reference sequence). The CDR3 runs to 15 residues. The CDR3 reads CASSYWGQPNQPQHF. The CDR3 region has the DNA TGTGCCAGCAGTTACTGGGGACAGCCGAATCAGCCCCAGCATTTT.

This clone was seen a handful of times. The gene calls are TRBV4-2 and TRBJ1-4; D is possibly TRBD1 (5 bases). Germline-derived CDR1 and CDR2 are LGHNA and YNFKEQ. This CDR3 has 15 amino acids. Trimming cost V 0 bases and J 6 bases, with 11 bases left between them. The CDR3 sequence: CASSQEKGYDEKLFF. The DNA for the CDR3 is TGTGCCAGCAGCCAAGAGAAGGGGTATGATGAAAAACTGTTTTTT.

This clone was seen just once. The genes are TRBV4-1 and TRBJ2-2, with no clear D. The CDR3 is made up of 15 amino acids. Germline V gene lookup returns CDR1 MGHRA and CDR2 YSYEKL. V was trimmed by 4 bases and J by 5 bases, leaving 14 bases between them. CDR3 amino acids: CASSRWADSTGELFF. The CDR3 coding sequence is TGCGCCAGCAGCCGCTGGGCAGATTCTACCGGGGAGCTGTTTTTT.

CDR3 sequence: CASSYPSSNQNQPQHF. The DNA of the CDR3 is TGTGCCAGCAGTTACCCGAGCTCCAACCAAAATCAGCCCCAGCATTTT. The V and J genes are TRBV6-6 and TRBJ1-5; no firm D call. This CDR3 comprises 16 residues. Trimming removed 2 bases at V and 4 bases at J, with 15 bases between. Germline V lookup: CDR1 MNHNY, CDR2 SVGAGI (reference sequence).

The V and J genes are TRBV19 and TRBJ1-1; TRBD1 agrees at 10 bases. J lost 1 base, V lost 4 bases, and 9 bases had no gene match. Germline V gives CDR1 LNHDA, CDR2 SQIVND (reference sequence). CDR3 length: 17 amino acids. DNA for the CDR3: TGTGCCAGTAGTAAGATCGGGACAGGGGTGAGGAACACTGAAGCTTTCTTT. Residues: CASSKIGTGVRNTEAFF.

This chain links TRBV6-1 with TRBJ2-7; 9 bases fit TRBD2. J gave up 3 bases and V 1 base, and 4 bases lay outside the gene matches. This CDR3 has 15 residues. Germline loops: CDR1 MNHNS, CDR2 SASEGT. CDR3 amino acids: CASSEGLAVLYEQYF. In DNA, the CDR3 is TGTGCCAGCAGTGAAGGACTAGCGGTCCTCTACGAGCAGTACTTC.

CDR3 residues: CSVASGFGNTIYF. CDR3 coding DNA: TGCAGCGTTGCGTCAGGGTTTGGAAACACCATATATTTT. The V call is TRBV29-1, the J call TRBJ1-3, with D possibly matching TRBD1 (5 bases). Germline V lookup: CDR1 SQVTM, CDR2 ANQGSEA. The V end was cut by 4 bases, the J end by 3 bases, with 10 bases between. The CDR3 runs 13 residues.

CDR3 residues: CASSPGGGAKNIQYF. CDR3 DNA sequence: TGCGCCAGCAGCCCGGGTGGGGGAGCCAAAAACATTCAGTACTTC. The chain has TRBV5-1 and TRBJ2-4; D tentatively reads TRBD1 or TRBD2 (5 bases each). Trimming removed 4 bases from V and 0 bases from J, with 11 bases in between. CDR3 length: 15 residues. Germline CDR1 is SGHRS and CDR2 is YFSETQ. The whole variable domain, filled in from reference TRBV5-1 and TRBJ2-4, reads KAGVTQTPRYLIKTRGQQVTLSCSPISGHRSVSWYQQTPGQGLQFLFEYFSETQRNKGNFPGRFSGRQFSNSRSEMNVSTLELGDSALYLCASSPGGGAKNIQYFGAGTRLSVL.

This clone was picked up a small number of times. This chain connects TRBV11-2 to TRBJ1-4; perhaps TRBD1 as D (5 bases). The CDR3 totals 15 residues. The V gene lost 5 bases and the J gene lost 8 bases, with 18 bases spanning the gap. Germline V gene sequence: CDR1 SGHAT, CDR2 FQNNGV. CDR3 DNA sequence: TGTGCCAGCAGCCGCCTGGCACGGGGCCAGGAAAAACTGTTTTTT. Residues: CASSRLARGQEKLFF.

The chain links TRBV2 to TRBJ2-5, with 11 nucleotides matching TRBD2. Germline assignment: CDR1 SNHLY and CDR2 FYNNEI. The trim removed 5 bases at V and 11 bases at J, leaving 10 bases unmatched. The CDR3 covers 14 residues. The CDR3 nucleotides read TGTGCCAGCAGTTTAGTAGCGGGAGGGTACGGGCAGTACTTC. It codes for CASSLVAGGYGQYF.

This CDR3 is CAWDRGTGRNTEAFF. In DNA form, the CDR3 reads TGTGCCTGGGACAGGGGGACGGGAAGGAACACTGAAGCTTTCTTT. The V and J genes are TRBV30 and TRBJ1-1; TRBD1 matches at 9 bases. The germline CDR1 and CDR2 sequences are GTSNPN and SVGIG (reference sequence). Losses at the gene ends were 5 bases for V and 1 base for J; bases not matched to a gene: 8. This CDR3 has 15 amino acids.

The V call is TRBV9, the J call TRBJ1-2, with 7 positions matching TRBD1. There are 18 residues in the CDR3. Trimming took 4 bases from V and 4 from J; bases not matched to a gene: 19. Germline CDR1 reads SGDLS; CDR2 reads YYNGEE. The CDR3 nucleotides read TGTGCCAGCAGCCAGGGGGGACCAGGGTTAGGGGTTAGCTATGGCTACACCTTC. Encoded protein: CASSQGGPGLGVSYGYTF.

V gene TRBV5-6 combines with J gene TRBJ2-3; 8 nucleotides agree with TRBD1. Germline CDR1 and CDR2: SGHDT and YYEEEE. The V and J ends lost 4 bases and 4 bases, in that order; junction bases with no gene match: 8. CDR3 length: 15 amino acids. CDR3 protein: CASSRDRGASDTQYF. Written as DNA, the CDR3 is TGTGCCAGCAGCCGTGACAGGGGCGCATCAGATACGCAGTATTTT.

The chain links TRBV15 to TRBJ2-5; TRBD1 or TRBD2 may be the D gene (5 bases each). The V and J ends lost 2 bases and 3 bases respectively, with 13 bases between them. The CDR3 covers 15 residues. Germline values: CDR1 LNHNV, CDR2 YYDKDF (reference sequence). CDR3 residues: CATSRPGTQKETQYF. The CDR3 nucleotides read TGTGCCACCAGCAGACCCGGGACGCAGAAAGAGACCCAGTACTTC.

The chain uses TRBV29-1 and TRBJ1-2; TRBD1 is a possible D gene (5 bases). V was trimmed by 4 bases and J by 3 bases, leaving 12 bases between them. The CDR3 has 13 amino acids. Germline-derived CDR1 and CDR2 are SQVTM and ANQGSEA. The CDR3 sequence is CSVGGVRDYGYTF. DNA of the CDR3: TGCAGCGTTGGAGGGGTACGGGACTATGGCTACACCTTC.

The sample holds one count of this clone. V is TRBV11-2 and J is TRBJ2-7, with TRBD2 identical over 11 bases. From germline, CDR1 is SGHAT and CDR2 FQNNGV. With 6 bases clipped from V and 1 base from J, the junction kept 14 bases outside the gene matches. This CDR3 has 18 residues. The CDR3: CASSYIFHGTSGSYEQYF. The CDR3 DNA reads TGTGCCAGCAGTTATATATTCCACGGGACTAGCGGTTCCTACGAGCAGTACTTC.

The rearrangement joins TRBV7-7 to TRBJ2-5; 8 bases are shared with TRBD1. J was trimmed by 4 bases and V by 8 bases; bases with no gene match: 6. Germline values: CDR1 SSHAT, CDR2 FNYEAQ (reference sequence). CDR3 length: 13 residues. CDR3: CASGQGALETQYF. The CDR3 DNA reads TGTGCCAGCGGGCAGGGGGCTTTAGAGACCCAGTACTTC.

This clone has only one observation. The genes are TRBV5-1 and TRBJ2-2, with 12 bases fitting TRBD1. The CDR3 loop spans 17 amino acids. Trimming at V came to 4 bases and at J to 7 bases, leaving 11 bases not matched to a gene. Germline V gene lookup returns CDR1 SGHRS and CDR2 YFSETQ. The CDR3 region is CASSHSWGQGASGELFF. In nucleotides, the CDR3 is TGCGCCAGCAGCCACTCCTGGGGACAGGGGGCGAGCGGGGAGCTGTTTTTT.

This clone occurred a few times. This chain uses TRBV5-6 with TRBJ1-5; tentative D call: TRBD1 (6 bases). CDR3 length: 14 residues. The germline V gene encodes CDR1 SGHDT and CDR2 YYEEEE. V lost 2 bases and J lost 3, with 9 bases in between. CDR3: CASSLQGANQPQHF. The CDR3 coding sequence is TGTGCCAGCAGCTTACAGGGCGCCAATCAGCCCCAGCATTTT.

Here the CDR3 reads CASSLGLGTLRIETQYF. In DNA form, the CDR3 reads TGTGCCAGCAGCTTGGGTCTTGGTACCCTAAGGATTGAGACCCAGTACTTC. The gene calls are TRBV5-5 and TRBJ2-5; D call uncertain. The CDR3 contains 17 residues. The germline CDR1 and CDR2 sequences are SGHKS and YYEKEE (reference sequence). V lost 0 bases to trimming and J lost 5 bases, with 20 bases between them.

The J gene is TRBJ2-3, the V gene TRBV4-2; no clear D. This CDR3 contains 17 residues. Germline V CDR1 and CDR2: LGHNA, YNFKEQ. Trimming pared 3 bases from V and 1 base from J, leaving 17 bases between. CDR3 residues: CASSHGTQVEGTDTQYF. CDR3 nucleotide sequence: TGTGCCAGCAGCCACGGTACTCAAGTAGAGGGCACAGATACGCAGTATTTT.

This chain links TRBV7-6 with TRBJ2-2, with a tentative D call TRBD1 (6 bases). V was pared by 5 bases and J by 4 bases, with 11 bases between. The CDR3 is 14 residues long. Germline lookup yields CDR1 SGHVS and CDR2 FNYEAQ. The DNA for the CDR3 is TGTGCCAGCAGCCAGGGACAAGCCACCGGGGAGCTGTTTTTT. Protein: CASSQGQATGELFF. Full variable domain (remainder filled in from reference TRBV7-6 and TRBJ2-2): GAGVSQSPRYKVTKRGQDVALRCDPISGHVSLYWYRQALGQGPEFLTYFNYEAQQDKSGLPNDRFSAERPEGSISTLTIQRTEQRDSAMYRCASSQGQATGELFFGEGSRLTVL.

This clone was observed a few times. The chain has TRBV6-6 and TRBJ1-5; D gene ambiguous. The germline CDR1 and CDR2 sequences are MNHNY and SVGAGI (reference sequence). This CDR3 has 13 amino acids. V was trimmed by 3 bases and J by 3 bases, leaving 6 bases between them. CDR3: CASSYTANQPQHF. The CDR3 coding sequence is TGTGCCAGCAGTTATACCGCCAATCAGCCCCAGCATTTT.

This clone was seen only once. The gene calls are TRBV2 and TRBJ1-1; tentative D call: TRBD1 (5 bases). CDR1 and CDR2 from the germline V gene are SNHLY and FYNNEI. The CDR3 has 13 amino acids. The V end was cut by 5 bases, the J end by 2 bases, with 9 bases between. CDR3 DNA sequence: TGTGCCAGCAGTATAGACAGAAACACTGAAGCTTTCTTT. Protein sequence: CASSIDRNTEAFF.

This clone was counted once. The V gene is TRBV29-1, the J gene TRBJ2-7, with 9 nucleotides matching TRBD2. The length of the CDR3 is 14 residues. CDR1 is SQVTM and CDR2 is ANQGSEA in the germline V gene. Germline trimming cut 4 bases from V and 3 bases from J; bases unmatched to any gene: 7. The CDR3 coding sequence is TGCAGCGTTGTAGGCGGGAGGGCCGGCTACGAGCAGTACTTC. This encodes CSVVGGRAGYEQYF.

In this sample, this clone turned up once. For the CDR3, the DNA is TGTGCCAGTAGTAGTATCTTGAACACTGAAGCTTTCTTT. Protein sequence: CASSSILNTEAFF. V usage is TRBV19 and J usage is TRBJ1-1; D is unclear. CDR3 size: 13 residues. The V gene's germline CDR1 is LNHDA and CDR2 SQIVND (reference sequence). The V end was cut by 4 bases, the J end by 0 bases, with 6 bases between.

The CDR3 nucleotides are TGTGCCAGCAAGGAGGGCAGGGGCCGAACCACTGAAGCTTTCTTT. Its protein is CASKEGRGRTTEAFF. The chain employs TRBV2 and TRBJ1-1; D perhaps matches TRBD1 (6 bases). The CDR3 has 15 residues. V lost 7 bases and J lost 4, with 19 bases in between. Per germline, CDR1 SNHLY and CDR2 FYNNEI.